One sample yielded the 25 T cell receptor beta chains listed below, sequenced in a study of human T cells and chemical hapten exposure (dated by TCRdb to the early 2020s). The time point label of this sample denotes: patch test 1, 2 weeks after DPC sensitization. The treatment or condition label corresponds to: therapeutic diphenylcyclopropenone sensitization with weekly scalp DPC. Library preparation used RACE. TCRdb names NextSeq 500 as the instrument used. TCRdb took the public reads, trimmed them with fastp at Q25, ran MiXCR for clone calling and kept in-frame beta chains. CDR3 protein duplicates are merged, each entry listing the most common genes and DNA. In all, the sample holds under 200,000 distinct CDR3 sequences, and more than 12% of those were seen once. The ten top clones hold 1.7% of the sample. The sequencing used whole blood, collected in connection with sensitization to the hapten diphenylcyclopropenone (DPC). These receptors originate from a woman in her twenties or thirties with alopecia areata. Some clones in this sample may be carry-over from other donors' samples.

The sample holds a few counts of this clonotype. The chain recombines TRBV12-3 or TRBV12-4 with TRBJ1-1; 11 bases align to TRBD1. The CDR3 loop spans 15 amino acids. The ends lost 3 bases at V and 4 bases at J; junction bases unmatched: 4. This CDR3 reads CASSLGTGGSTEAFF. In DNA form, the CDR3 reads TGTGCCAGCAGTTTGGGGACAGGGGGGAGCACTGAAGCTTTCTTT.

This chain uses TRBV7-9 with TRBJ1-3, with D unresolved. Trimming removed 5 bases from V and 0 bases from J, with 11 bases in between. This CDR3 has 15 amino acids. Germline V gene sequence: CDR1 SEHNR, CDR2 FQNEAQ (reference sequence). CDR3 sequence reads: CASSPRGNSGNTIYF. The DNA for the CDR3 is TGTGCCAGCAGCCCCCGAGGGAACTCTGGAAACACCATATATTTT.

V is TRBV3-1 and J is TRBJ2-7, with D maybe TRBD2 (6 bases). The CDR3 is 16 amino acids. With 3 bases removed from V and 4 bases from J, the gap between germline ends came to 19 bases. The germline gives CDR1 LGHDT, CDR2 YNNKEL (reference sequence). CDR3 DNA: TGTGCCAGCAGCCACCACACCGGGACTGCAGATTACGAGCAGTACTTC. Translated, it gives CASSHHTGTADYEQYF.

This clonotype was recorded a few times. The chain links TRBV29-1 to TRBJ1-1; possible D gene TRBD1, 6 bases. The CDR3 covers 12 residues. Trimming removed 7 bases at V and 4 bases at J, with 13 bases between. From germline, CDR1 is SQVTM and CDR2 ANQGSEA. The CDR3 bases are TGCAGCGCGGACAGATCGAGCACTGAAGCTTTCTTT. Encoded protein: CSADRSSTEAFF.

As regards this clonotype: Sequence at one end of the junction differs from germline and may be a read error. The chain carries TRBV5-6 and TRBJ1-3, with D possibly TRBD1 on 6 matching bases. The CDR3 covers 15 residues. Germline V gene sequence: CDR1 SGHDT, CDR2 YYEEEE. CDR3 sequence (DNA): TGTGTCAGCACCAGGGGTCTTTCAAGCAGAAACACCATATATTTT. Protein sequence: CVSTRGLSSRNTIYF. The full variable domain, its missing parts supplied by reference TRBV5-6 and TRBJ1-3, is DAGVTQSPTHLIKTRGQQVTLRCSPKSGHDTVSWYQQALGQGPQFIFQYYEEEERQRGNFPDRFSGHQFPNYSSELNVNALLLGDSALYLCVSTRGLSSRNTIYFGEGSWLTVV.

This clonotype was counted a few times. The chain employs TRBV5-1 and TRBJ1-3, with no clear D. The length of the CDR3 is 15 residues. V lost 0 bases, J lost 3 bases, and 10 bases lay in between. Germline assignment: CDR1 SGHRS and CDR2 YFSETQ. In nucleotides, the CDR3 is TGCGCCAGCAGCTTGGACAGAGGGCTTGGAAACACCATATATTTT. This encodes CASSLDRGLGNTIYF.

The V call is TRBV10-3, the J call TRBJ2-5; perhaps D is TRBD1 or TRBD2 (5 bases each). The V gene lost 3 bases and the J gene lost 1 base, with 21 bases spanning the gap. Per the germline V gene, CDR1 is ENHRY and CDR2 is SYGVKD. The CDR3 loop spans 18 amino acids. CDR3 in amino acids: CAISDPQAGSGAQETQYF. The DNA of the CDR3 is TGTGCCATCAGTGACCCTCAGGCAGGGAGTGGGGCCCAAGAGACCCAGTACTTC.

This clonotype has only a few counts. V and J are TRBV12-3 or TRBV12-4 and TRBJ2-5; 9 bases fit TRBD2. Germline trimming cut 4 bases from V and 3 bases from J; bases unmatched to any gene: 3. CDR3 length: 14 amino acids. Here the CDR3 DNA reads TGTGCCAGCAGTTATAGCGGGAGTGAAGAGACCCAGTACTTC. It yields the protein CASSYSGSEETQYF.

This clonotype was observed a handful of times. The V call is TRBV5-1, the J call TRBJ1-1; maybe TRBD1 (6 bases). The CDR3 loop spans 15 amino acids. Trimming took 4 bases from V and 4 from J, leaving 17 bases between them. Germline V gives CDR1 SGHRS, CDR2 YFSETQ. In DNA form, the CDR3 reads TGCGCCAGCAGCCCCCATGGGGGCTCGGGCACTGAAGCTTTCTTT. Translation: CASSPHGGSGTEAFF.

The sample holds a few counts of this clonotype. This chain uses TRBV7-2 with TRBJ1-1; D unresolved. This CDR3 spans 14 amino acids. Germline lookup yields CDR1 SGHTA and CDR2 FQGNSA. Trimming left V 2 bases short and J 0 bases short, with 7 bases between. The CDR3 reads CASSLRVLNTEAFF. CDR3 DNA sequence: TGTGCCAGCAGCTTAAGGGTTCTGAACACTGAAGCTTTCTTT.

V gene TRBV7-2 combines with J gene TRBJ1-2; D gene unclear. The germline V gene has CDR1 SGHTA and CDR2 FQGNSA. The CDR3 has 13 amino acids. Trimming left V 6 bases short and J 8 bases short, with 16 bases between. CDR3 nucleotide sequence: TGTGCCAGCAGGAATAGGACGGGCGGGGGCTACACCTTC. This codes for CASRNRTGGGYTF. Full variable domain (remainder filled in from reference TRBV7-2 and TRBJ1-2): GAGVSQSPSNKVTEKGKDVELRCDPISGHTALYWYRQSLGQGLEFLIYFQGNSAPDKSGLPSDRFSAERTGGSVSTLTIQRTQQEDSAVYLCASRNRTGGGYTFGSGTRLTVV.

This clonotype has just one count. The rearrangement joins TRBV6-6 to TRBJ1-5; a possible D gene is TRBD1 (5 bases). The CDR3 extends over 17 amino acids. The germline V and J ends were trimmed by 6 bases and 0 bases, with 18 bases remaining between them. The V gene's germline CDR1 is MNHNY and CDR2 SVGAGI (reference sequence). CDR3 protein: CASSLKGNVDSNQPQHF. The CDR3 nucleotides read TGTGCCAGCAGCCTAAAGGGGAATGTGGATAGCAATCAGCCCCAGCATTTT.

This clonotype has ten or more counts. This chain links TRBV7-9 with TRBJ2-7, with 9 bases aligning to TRBD1. Per the germline V gene, CDR1 is SEHNR and CDR2 is FQNEAQ (reference sequence). The CDR3 runs to 15 residues. J lost 7 bases, V lost 4 bases, and 11 bases had no gene match. The CDR3 coding sequence is TGTGCCAGCAGCTCCCGGGACAGGGCTATGGGGGAGCAGTACTTC. The encoded protein is CASSSRDRAMGEQYF.

V and J are TRBV7-2 and TRBJ1-6; D ambiguous. CDR1 SGHTA and CDR2 FQGNSA come from the germline V gene. V was clipped by 5 bases and J by 7 bases, with 18 bases between them. The CDR3 spans 16 residues. The CDR3 reads CASSPPWAGRNSPLHF. The CDR3 nucleotides are TGTGCCAGCAGCCCCCCCTGGGCCGGAAGAAATTCACCCCTCCACTTT.

In DNA form, the CDR3 reads TGTGCCAGCAGCAAAACCACAGATACGCAGTATTTT. Amino acid sequence: CASSKTTDTQYF. The chain links TRBV9 to TRBJ2-3; D gene ambiguous. V lost 4 bases to trimming and J lost 2 bases, with 5 bases between them. The CDR3 totals 12 residues. Germline loops: CDR1 SGDLS, CDR2 YYNGEE.

The chain recombines TRBV7-9 with TRBJ2-5; a weak D match, TRBD2 (6 bases). The CDR3 contains 13 residues. The V gene lost 4 bases and the J gene lost 5 bases, with 11 bases spanning the gap. In germline, CDR1 is SEHNR, CDR2 FQNEAQ (reference sequence). The CDR3 sequence: CASSSAGGETQYF. The CDR3 nucleotides read TGTGCCAGCAGCTCAGCGGGCGGGGAGACCCAGTACTTC.

This clonotype was counted many times. This chain links TRBV20-1 with TRBJ2-1; 7 bases line up with TRBD2. Germline V CDR1 and CDR2: DFQATT, SNEGSKA (reference sequence). With 6 bases clipped from V and 8 bases from J, the junction kept 19 bases outside the gene matches. The CDR3 loop spans 16 amino acids. CDR3 amino acids: CSARSTEMGGVDEQFF. The CDR3 DNA reads TGCAGTGCGAGATCGACCGAAATGGGGGGGGTCGATGAGCAGTTCTTC.

The chain has TRBV7-3 and TRBJ1-1; D is uncertain. Germline V gene lookup returns CDR1 SGHTA and CDR2 FQGTGA. This CDR3 comprises 13 residues. V was clipped by 2 bases and J by 6 bases, with 10 bases between them. The CDR3 loop is CASSLLFYAEAFF. The CDR3 coding sequence is TGTGCCAGCAGCTTACTGTTCTACGCTGAAGCTTTCTTT.

This clonotype was detected many times. The chain uses TRBV6-5 and TRBJ2-3, with D possibly TRBD2 on 5 matching bases. Trimming cost V 2 bases and J 0 bases, with 12 bases left between them. This CDR3 spans 16 amino acids. Germline loops: CDR1 MNHEY, CDR2 SVGAGI. The CDR3 bases are TGTGCCAGCAGTTACCGGGGAGTGGGTAGCACAGATACGCAGTATTTT. This codes for CASSYRGVGSTDTQYF.

This clonotype was seen more than once but under ten times. In DNA, the CDR3 is TGCAGTGCCTTAGACCGAAACTCTGGAAACACCATATATTTT. This gives the protein CSALDRNSGNTIYF. The J gene is TRBJ1-3, the V gene TRBV20-1; D is uncertain. CDR3 size: 14 residues. The V and J ends lost 6 bases and 0 bases respectively, with 12 bases between them. The germline V gene encodes CDR1 DFQATT and CDR2 SNEGSKA (reference sequence).

This sequence joins TRBV20-1 and TRBJ1-5; no reliable D call. The V gene lost 1 base and the J gene lost 3 bases, with 16 bases spanning the gap. Germline V gene data show CDR1 as DFQATT and CDR2 as SNEGSKA (reference sequence). This CDR3 spans 16 amino acids. CDR3 in DNA: TGCAGTGCTAGAGTATCCGAACAGTTATTCAATCAGCCCCAGCATTTT. Amino acid sequence: CSARVSEQLFNQPQHF.

This clonotype occurred a few times. The CDR3 here is CASSGGTGVTEKLFF. The CDR3 nucleotides are TGTGCCAGCAGTGGCGGGACAGGGGTTACTGAAAAACTGTTTTTT. The chain has TRBV6-6 and TRBJ1-4, with 10 bases that match TRBD1. V trimming: 5 bases; J trimming: 7 bases; junction bases outside the gene matches: 7. The CDR3 has 15 amino acids. Germline V CDR1 and CDR2: MNHNY, SVGAGI (reference sequence).

As regards this clonotype: At one of its ends the junction is not consistent with the germline gene, which may arise from a read error. The chain joins TRBV20-1 to TRBJ1-2; no clear D. This CDR3 spans 13 amino acids. Germline V gene sequence: CDR1 DFQATT, CDR2 SNEGSKA (reference sequence). CDR3: CSAPLQSNHGYTF. In DNA form, the CDR3 reads TGCAGTGCCCCTCTCCAATCTAACCATGGCTACACCTTC.

This clonotype was seen ten or more times. The chain recombines TRBV30 with TRBJ2-1, with 8 nucleotides matching TRBD2. V shed 3 bases and J 9 bases; nucleotides not matched to a gene: 4. Germline lookup yields CDR1 GTSNPN and CDR2 SVGIG (reference sequence). This CDR3 comprises 12 residues. The CDR3 bases are TGTGCCTGGAGGGAACTAGCGGTTGAGCAGTTCTTC. Its translation: CAWRELAVEQFF.

This clonotype showed up many times. The V call is TRBV7-6, the J call TRBJ1-5; D is uncertain. The germline V gene has CDR1 SGHVS and CDR2 FNYEAQ. Trimming stripped 5 bases from V and 2 bases from J, with 10 bases between. The CDR3 runs to 14 residues. The CDR3 here is CASSAVIGNQPQHF. In DNA form, the CDR3 reads TGTGCCAGCAGCGCCGTAATCGGCAATCAGCCCCAGCATTTT.